One and the same sample provided the 28 T cell receptor beta chains below, sequenced in a study of identical twins. MiXCR, run by TCRdb on the 5' RACE reads, gives a single entry per CDR3 protein. The sample comprises hundreds of thousands of distinct CDR3 sequences, over 9% of which are singletons, and around 1.6% rests with the top ten. These data also formed part of another study, on yellow fever vaccine responses in identical twins.

The source material was PBMCs. These receptors were obtained from a woman between 18 and 29 years old in good health.

V gene TRBV27 combines with J gene TRBJ2-7; D perhaps matches TRBD2 (7 bases). CDR3 length equals 15 residues. V lost 8 bases and J 2 bases, leaving 19 bases between the germline ends. In germline, CDR1 is MNHEY, CDR2 SMNVEV (reference sequence). The CDR3 region has the DNA TGTGCCAGCGGTGACGCGGGGGCGAGCCCCTACGAGCAGTACTTC. This gives the protein CASGDAGASPYEQYF.

The rearrangement joins TRBV7-9 to TRBJ1-1; D unclear. CDR1 and CDR2 (germline): SEHNR, FQNEAQ (reference sequence). CDR3 length: 13 amino acids. Trimming removed 5 bases from V and 5 bases from J, with 12 bases in between. The CDR3: CASSAGSGTEAFF. The CDR3 DNA sequence: TGTGCCAGCAGCGCCGGTTCGGGGACTGAAGCTTTCTTT.

The J gene is TRBJ2-1, the V gene TRBV13; 8 bases line up with TRBD1. CDR1 PRHDT and CDR2 FYEKMQ come from the germline V gene (reference sequence). The CDR3 has 14 residues. The trim removed 5 bases at V and 9 bases at J, leaving 9 bases unmatched. The CDR3 loop is CASSPFQGAREQFF. For the CDR3, the DNA is TGTGCCAGCAGCCCCTTTCAGGGGGCGCGTGAGCAGTTCTTC.

This chain joins TRBV5-8 and TRBJ1-2; D is ambiguous. The V end was cut by 0 bases, the J end by 8 bases, with 8 bases between. CDR3 size: 12 residues. Germline assignment: CDR1 SGHTS and CDR2 YDEGEE. The CDR3 DNA is TGTGCCAGCAGCTTGGACATCAGGGGCTACACCTTC. This gives the protein CASSLDIRGYTF. The complete variable domain, with remaining parts taken from reference TRBV5-8 and TRBJ1-2, reads EAGVTQSPTHLIKTRGQQATLRCSPISGHTSVYWYQQALGLGLQFLLWYDEGEERNRGNFPPRFSGRQFPNYSSELNVNALELEDSALYLCASSLDIRGYTFGSGTRLTVV.

This clonotype turned up a few times. The genes are TRBV5-1 and TRBJ1-6; tentative D call: TRBD1 (6 bases). V was clipped by 7 bases and J by 7 bases, with 12 bases between them. Germline CDR1 reads SGHRS; CDR2 reads YFSETQ. The CDR3 spans 13 residues. The CDR3 loop reads CASRTERNSPLHF. As DNA, the CDR3 is TGCGCCAGCCGGACAGAAAGAAATTCACCCCTCCACTTT.

In nucleotides, the CDR3 is TGTGCCAGCAGCTGGAGAGCGGGAGCTACCTACGAGCAGTACTTC. Translated: CASSWRAGATYEQYF. This chain links TRBV7-8 with TRBJ2-7; 8 nucleotides align to TRBD2. Germline CDR1 SGHVS, CDR2 FQNEAQ. V lost 4 bases, J lost 2 bases, and 7 bases stayed unmatched. The CDR3 runs 15 residues. The variable domain in full, with the rest retrieved from reference TRBV7-8 and TRBJ2-7, is GAGVSQSPRYKVAKRGQDVALRCDPISGHVSLFWYQQALGQGPEFLTYFQNEAQLDKSGLPSDRFFAERPEGSVSTLKIQRTQQEDSAVYLCASSWRAGATYEQYFGPGTRLTVT.

The chain links TRBV20-1 to TRBJ1-1, with a tentative D call TRBD1 (6 bases). Trimming removed 1 base from V and 1 base from J, with 10 bases in between. This CDR3 region has 14 residues. Germline CDR1 is DFQATT and CDR2 is SNEGSKA (reference sequence). The CDR3 reads CSARAGAGNTEAFF. CDR3 in DNA: TGCAGTGCTAGAGCAGGGGCGGGGAACACTGAAGCTTTCTTT.

This clonotype was counted at least ten times. The V call is TRBV4-1, the J call TRBJ2-1; 7 nucleotides line up with TRBD2. The junction had 9 bases not matched to a gene; V was cut back by 0 bases and J by 7 bases. Per the germline V gene, CDR1 is MGHRA and CDR2 is YSYEKL. The CDR3 runs 16 residues. CDR3: CASSQDEGGPFNEQFF. CDR3 in DNA: TGCGCCAGCAGCCAAGATGAGGGAGGGCCTTTTAATGAGCAGTTCTTC.

This clonotype has just a few counts. The chain carries TRBV20-1 and TRBJ2-1; maybe TRBD1 (6 bases). Germline V gives CDR1 DFQATT, CDR2 SNEGSKA (reference sequence). With 0 bases removed from V and 2 bases from J, the gap between germline ends came to 14 bases. There are 16 residues in the CDR3. CDR3 nucleotide sequence: TGCAGTGCTAGAGAAGTGACAGGAGTAACCTACAATGAGCAGTTCTTC. Protein product: CSAREVTGVTYNEQFF.

To note about this clonotype: A much larger clone lies a single base off, so this may be a read error. The chain carries TRBV4-2 and TRBJ2-7; D unclear. The CDR3 is made up of 14 amino acids. The V gene lost 1 base and the J gene lost 2 bases, with 9 bases spanning the gap. Germline assignment: CDR1 LGHNA and CDR2 YNFKEQ. DNA of the CDR3: TGTGCCAGCAGCCAAGCGGTACAAACCTACGAGCAGTACTTC. Translated, it gives CASSQAVQTYEQYF.

In its sample, this clonotype was seen a few times. The chain is built from TRBV5-5 and TRBJ2-2, with D possibly being TRBD1 or TRBD2 (6 bases each). The germline V and J ends were trimmed by 0 bases and 0 bases, with 12 bases remaining between them. The CDR3 runs to 17 residues. Germline V gene data show CDR1 as SGHKS and CDR2 as YYEKEE (reference sequence). Here the CDR3 DNA reads TGTGCCAGCAGCTTGGCGTATAGGGGGGCGAACACCGGGGAGCTGTTTTTT. This sequence encodes CASSLAYRGANTGELFF.

This clonotype was counted between two and nine times. CDR3 sequence: CASSLVNRLGANTGELFF. The DNA for the CDR3 is TGTGCCAGCAGTTTAGTTAATCGGCTAGGGGCGAACACCGGGGAGCTGTTTTTT. The V and J genes are TRBV28 and TRBJ2-2, with D tentatively TRBD1 (5 bases). The CDR3 runs to 18 residues. Germline CDR1 is MDHEN and CDR2 is SYDVKM. V dropped 2 bases and J dropped 0 bases, with 16 bases sitting between them.

In this sample, this clonotype turned up once. The chain's CDR3 is CASSPSNFAGELFF. The CDR3 coding sequence is TGTGCCAGCAGCCCTTCCAACTTTGCCGGGGAGCTGTTTTTT. The rearrangement uses TRBV7-8 and TRBJ2-2; D remains ambiguous. This CDR3 region has 14 residues. Per the germline V gene, CDR1 is SGHVS and CDR2 is FQNEAQ. Between the trimmed V and J ends, which lost 5 bases and 6 bases, there was a span of 13 bases. The entire variable domain, with the rest obtained from reference TRBV7-8 and TRBJ2-2, is as follows: GAGVSQSPRYKVAKRGQDVALRCDPISGHVSLFWYQQALGQGPEFLTYFQNEAQLDKSGLPSDRFFAERPEGSVSTLKIQRTQQEDSAVYLCASSPSNFAGELFFGEGSRLTVL.

V usage is TRBV9 and J usage is TRBJ2-1; 13 bases match TRBD2. V lost 4 bases to trimming and J lost 4 bases; unmatched junction nucleotides: 5. The CDR3 runs to 16 residues. Germline assignment: CDR1 SGDLS and CDR2 YYNGEE. CDR3 protein: CASSFRTSGGYNEQFF. The CDR3 nucleotides read TGTGCCAGCAGCTTTCGGACTAGCGGGGGTTACAATGAGCAGTTCTTC.

The rearrangement links TRBV12-3 or TRBV12-4 to TRBJ2-7, with a possible D match to TRBD1 (6 bases). The CDR3 contains 17 residues. The V gene lost 6 bases and the J gene lost 0 bases, with 21 bases spanning the gap. As DNA, the CDR3 is TGTGCCAGCAGCCGCACTTACGCCAACAGGGACTCCTACGAGCAGTACTTC. It specifies CASSRTYANRDSYEQYF.

This clonotype showed up just a few times. V and J are TRBV4-2 and TRBJ1-4; D might be TRBD1 (5 bases). The CDR3 runs 17 residues. Germline CDR1 and CDR2: LGHNA and YNFKEQ. V was trimmed by 0 bases and J by 7 bases, leaving 18 bases between them. This CDR3 is CASSQDGFRSGGEKLFF. The CDR3 region has the DNA TGTGCCAGCAGCCAAGACGGCTTCCGCTCGGGGGGTGAAAAACTGTTTTTT.

V usage is TRBV11-2 and J usage is TRBJ2-6, with D unresolved. Germline V gives CDR1 SGHAT, CDR2 FQNNGV. This CDR3 has 19 amino acids. The V end lost 1 base, the J end lost 2 bases, and 18 bases lay between the germline ends. Written as DNA, the CDR3 is TGTGCCAGCAGCTTAGGGGCAGGTCTAATAAACGCTGGGGCCAACGTCCTGACTTTC. It specifies CASSLGAGLINAGANVLTF.

A remark on this clonotype: One end of the junction fails to match germline, which may point to a read error. The rearrangement links TRBV6-5 to TRBJ1-6, with D perhaps TRBD1 (5 bases). The CDR3 length is 15 residues. Germline lookup yields CDR1 MNHEY and CDR2 SVGAGI. Written as DNA, the CDR3 is TGTGCCAGCAGTTACTGGGGCTCCAATAATTCACCCCTCCACTTT. It translates to CASSYWGSNNSPLHF.

The chain combines TRBV29-1 with TRBJ1-1; possibly TRBD1 for D (6 bases). The CDR3 extends over 13 amino acids. Trimming shortened V by 8 bases and J by 0 bases, and 13 bases separated the two germline ends. Germline CDR1 and CDR2: SQVTM and ANQGSEA. CDR3 residues: CSIRTALNTEAFF. The CDR3 DNA reads TGCAGCATACGGACAGCGTTGAACACTGAAGCTTTCTTT.

This clonotype is a singleton in its sample. CDR3 amino acids: CASSPQGAPGGANVLTF. DNA of the CDR3: TGTGCCAGCAGCCCACAGGGGGCTCCTGGAGGGGCCAACGTCCTGACTTTC. The V gene is TRBV11-2, the J gene TRBJ2-6; TRBD1 matches at 9 bases. Germline V CDR1 and CDR2: SGHAT, FQNNGV. The CDR3 is 17 residues long. V lost 5 bases to trimming and J lost 4 bases; unmatched junction nucleotides: 9.

The V gene is TRBV27, the J gene TRBJ1-6, with a weak D call TRBD1 (5 bases). Per the germline V gene, CDR1 is MNHEY and CDR2 is SMNVEV (reference sequence). The germline V and J ends were trimmed by 7 bases and 2 bases, with 18 bases remaining between them. The CDR3 consists of 17 residues. Here the CDR3 reads CASKTRPRGPYNSPLHF. The CDR3 coding sequence is TGTGCCAGCAAGACCCGACCGCGGGGACCCTATAATTCACCCCTCCACTTT.

This clonotype was seen a handful of times. J is TRBJ1-5 and V is TRBV6-5; D remains unclear. The CDR3 is 15 residues long. The germline V and J ends were trimmed by 4 bases and 4 bases, with 14 bases remaining between them. Per the germline V gene, CDR1 is MNHEY and CDR2 is SVGAGI. The CDR3, as DNA: TGTGCCAGCAGTTTTTCCGGGGAGGGAAATCAGCCCCAGCATTTT. This translates into CASSFSGEGNQPQHF.

The rearrangement joins TRBV9 to TRBJ2-3, with D perhaps matching TRBD2 (6 bases). The ends were cut back, 2 bases at V and 0 bases at J, with 16 bases in the middle. The CDR3 consists of 17 residues. Germline V gives CDR1 SGDLS, CDR2 YYNGEE. CDR3: CASSVAFLGGSTDTQYF. The CDR3 DNA reads as TGTGCCAGCAGCGTGGCTTTTTTGGGGGGTAGCACAGATACGCAGTATTTT.

The CDR3 here is CASSPPRLWGEDYRETQYF. The CDR3 nucleotides are TGTGCCAGCAGTCCGCCCCGCCTGTGGGGGGAAGATTATAGAGAGACCCAGTACTTC. The rearrangement links TRBV28 to TRBJ2-5; possible D gene TRBD2, 6 bases. CDR3 length equals 19 residues. Trimming took 5 bases from V and 4 from J, leaving 29 bases between them. CDR1 is MDHEN, CDR2 SYDVKM, per germline. The full variable domain, its missing parts supplied by reference TRBV28 and TRBJ2-5, is DVKVTQSSRYLVKRTGEKVFLECVQDMDHENMFWYRQDPGLGLRLIYFSYDVKMKEKGDIPEGYSVSREKKERFSLILESASTNQTSMYLCASSPPRLWGEDYRETQYFGPGTRLLVL.

V and J are TRBV20-1 and TRBJ2-1; D not certain. The V end lost 2 bases, the J end lost 10 bases, and 9 bases lay between the germline ends. From germline, CDR1 is DFQATT and CDR2 SNEGSKA (reference sequence). The CDR3 consists of 11 residues. CDR3 bases: TGCAGTGCTAGATTCGTAGACGAGCAGTTCTTC. Translating it yields CSARFVDEQFF.

V is TRBV28 and J is TRBJ1-1; possibly TRBD1 for D (5 bases). Germline V CDR1 and CDR2: MDHEN, SYDVKM. CDR3 length: 13 amino acids. V dropped 2 bases and J dropped 6 bases, with 10 bases sitting between them. The CDR3 sequence is CASSLIPGSEAFF. The CDR3 DNA reads as TGTGCCAGCAGTTTAATCCCAGGGTCTGAAGCTTTCTTT.

The chain joins TRBV10-3 to TRBJ2-3; D remains unclear. V gave up 5 bases and J gave up 2 bases, with 14 bases separating them. The germline V gene has CDR1 ENHRY and CDR2 SYGVKD. This CDR3 region has 15 residues. The CDR3 here is CAISHVSPPTDTQYF. The DNA of the CDR3 is TGTGCCATCAGTCATGTCTCACCCCCCACAGATACGCAGTATTTT.

The chain recombines TRBV6-5 with TRBJ2-7, with D possibly being TRBD1 (6 bases). From germline, CDR1 is MNHEY and CDR2 SVGAGI. This CDR3 has 14 residues. V was trimmed by 4 bases and J by 0 bases, leaving 10 bases between them. The CDR3 is CASSFDRTSYEQYF. DNA of the CDR3: TGTGCCAGCAGTTTCGACAGGACCTCCTACGAGCAGTACTTC.